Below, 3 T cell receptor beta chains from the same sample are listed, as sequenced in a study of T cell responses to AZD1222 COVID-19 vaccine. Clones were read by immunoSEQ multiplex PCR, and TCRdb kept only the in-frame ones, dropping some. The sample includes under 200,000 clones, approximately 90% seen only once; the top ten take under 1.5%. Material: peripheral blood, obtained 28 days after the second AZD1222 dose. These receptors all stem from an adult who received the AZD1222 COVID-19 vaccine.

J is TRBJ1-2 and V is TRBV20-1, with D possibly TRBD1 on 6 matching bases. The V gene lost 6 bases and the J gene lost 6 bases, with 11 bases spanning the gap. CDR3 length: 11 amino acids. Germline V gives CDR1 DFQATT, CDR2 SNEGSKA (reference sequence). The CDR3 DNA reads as TGCAGTGCCCCCGGGGGGCATGGCTACACCTTC. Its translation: CSAPGGHGYTF.

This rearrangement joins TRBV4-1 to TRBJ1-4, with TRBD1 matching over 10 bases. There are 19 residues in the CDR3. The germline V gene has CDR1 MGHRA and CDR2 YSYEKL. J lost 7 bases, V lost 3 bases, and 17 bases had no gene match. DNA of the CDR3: TGCGCCAGCAGCCAGGGCCTTCGGGGACAGGGGAATGAACGTGAAAAACTGTTTTTT. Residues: CASSQGLRGQGNEREKLFF.

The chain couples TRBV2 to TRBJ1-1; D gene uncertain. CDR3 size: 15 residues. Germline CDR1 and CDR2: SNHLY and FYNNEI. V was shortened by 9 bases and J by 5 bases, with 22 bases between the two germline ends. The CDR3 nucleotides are TGTGCCAGTTCAGACGTCGCGGGGATGGGTACTGAAGCTTTCTTT. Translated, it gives CASSDVAGMGTEAFF.